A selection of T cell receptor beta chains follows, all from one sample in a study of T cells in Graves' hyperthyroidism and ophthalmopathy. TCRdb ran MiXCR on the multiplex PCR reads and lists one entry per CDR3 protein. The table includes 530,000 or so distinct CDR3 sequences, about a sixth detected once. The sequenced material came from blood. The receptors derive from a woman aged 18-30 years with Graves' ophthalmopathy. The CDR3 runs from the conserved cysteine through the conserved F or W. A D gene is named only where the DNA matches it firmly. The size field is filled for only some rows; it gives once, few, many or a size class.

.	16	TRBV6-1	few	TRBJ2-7	CASSQAGTGRGYEQYF	TGTGCCAGCAGCCAAGCTGGCACGGGACGAGGCTACGAGCAGTACTTC
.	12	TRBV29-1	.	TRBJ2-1	CSVFQGHNEQFF	TGCAGCGTCTTTCAAGGCCACAATGAGCAGTTCTTC
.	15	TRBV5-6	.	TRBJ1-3	CASSLTGLDGNTIYF	TGTGCCAGCAGCTTGACAGGGTTGGATGGAAACACCATATATTTT
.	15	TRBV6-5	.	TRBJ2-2	CASSSTKENTGELFF	TGTGCCAGCAGTTCGACTAAGGAGAACACCGGGGAGCTGTTTTTT
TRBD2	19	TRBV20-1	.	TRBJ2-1	CSARDRAGTSGREYNEQFF	TGCAGTGCTAGAGATAGGGCGGGGACTAGCGGGAGAGAGTACAATGAGCAGTTCTTC
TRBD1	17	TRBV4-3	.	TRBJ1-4	CASSRLLTGATNEKLFF	TGCGCCAGCAGCCGCCTTCTGACAGGGGCAACTAATGAAAAACTGTTTTTT
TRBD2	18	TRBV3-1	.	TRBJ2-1	CASSQARTSGSSYNEQFF	TGTGCCAGCAGCCAAGCCCGGACTAGCGGGAGCTCCTACAATGAGCAGTTCTTC
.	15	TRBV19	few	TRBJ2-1	CASSIEVRGYNEQFF	TGTGCCAGTAGTATAGAGGTTAGGGGGTACAATGAGCAGTTCTTC
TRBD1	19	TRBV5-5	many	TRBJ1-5	CASSSLRPGGDEVRQPQHF	TGTGCCAGCAGCTCCCTCCGGCCAGGGGGCGATGAAGTCAGACAGCCCCAGCATTTT
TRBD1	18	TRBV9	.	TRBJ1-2	CASSVGPESDRVRGGYTF	TGTGCCAGCAGCGTAGGGCCAGAATCGGACAGGGTTAGAGGTGGCTACACCTTC
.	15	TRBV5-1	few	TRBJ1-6	CASSLVTGQNSPLHF	TGCGCCAGCAGCTTGGTAACAGGGCAGAATTCACCCCTCCACTTT
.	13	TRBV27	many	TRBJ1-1	CASSSGVGTEAFF	TGTGCCAGCAGTTCAGGGGTGGGCACTGAAGCTTTCTTT
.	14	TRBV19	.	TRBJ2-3	CASSIDWGTDTQYF	TGTGCCAGTAGTATAGATTGGGGCACAGATACGCAGTATTTT
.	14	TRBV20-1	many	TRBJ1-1	CSARFSGEGTEAFF	TGCAGTGCTAGATTCTCGGGGGAGGGCACTGAAGCTTTCTTT
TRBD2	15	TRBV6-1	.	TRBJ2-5	CATSRGGVGGEPQYF	TGTGCCACCTCCCGGGGGGGGGTAGGGGGAGAGCCCCAGTACTTC
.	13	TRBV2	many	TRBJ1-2	CASSEGGVYGYTF	TGTGCCAGCAGTGAAGGAGGGGTCTATGGCTACACCTTC
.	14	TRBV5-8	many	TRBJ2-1	CASSPKEGWYEQFF	TGTGCCAGCAGCCCAAAAGAGGGTTGGTATGAGCAGTTCTTC
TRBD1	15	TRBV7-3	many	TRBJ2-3	CASSLGQGAPDTQYF	TGTGCCAGCAGCTTGGGACAGGGGGCCCCAGATACGCAGTATTTT
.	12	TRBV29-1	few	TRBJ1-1	CSVVQGSPEAFF	TGCAGCGTTGTGCAGGGGAGCCCTGAAGCTTTCTTT
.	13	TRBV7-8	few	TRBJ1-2	CASSLVRLGGYTF	TGTGCCAGCAGCTTAGTCAGGTTAGGCGGCTACACCTTC
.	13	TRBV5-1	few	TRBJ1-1	CASRRRANTEAFF	TGCGCCAGCAGGAGACGGGCGAACACTGAAGCTTTCTTT
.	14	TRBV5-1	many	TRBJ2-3	CASRNGGSTDTQYF	TGCGCCAGCAGGAATGGCGGTAGCACAGATACGCAGTATTTT
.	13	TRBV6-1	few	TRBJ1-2	CASSEWGLRGYTF	TGTGCCAGCAGTGAATGGGGGCTCCGAGGCTACACCTTC
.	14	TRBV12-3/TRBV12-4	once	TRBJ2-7	CASSPPPQGGEQYF	TGTGCCAGCAGTCCACCTCCCCAGGGGGGAGAGCAGTACTTC
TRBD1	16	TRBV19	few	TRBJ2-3	CASSIRQGISTDTQYF	TGTGCCAGTAGTATTAGACAGGGGATTAGCACAGATACGCAGTATTTT
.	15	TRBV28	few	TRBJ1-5	CASSPGEDSNQPQHF	TGTGCCAGCAGCCCAGGGGAAGATAGCAATCAGCCCCAGCATTTT
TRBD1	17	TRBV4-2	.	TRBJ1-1	CASSRAWTGGPNTEAFF	TGTGCCAGCAGCCGAGCCTGGACAGGGGGCCCGAACACTGAAGCTTTCTTT
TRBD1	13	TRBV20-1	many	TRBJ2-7	CSAEDREVHEQYF	TGCAGTGCGGAGGACAGGGAGGTCCACGAGCAGTACTTC
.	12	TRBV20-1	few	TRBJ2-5	CSAIGGRETQYF	TGCAGTGCTATTGGGGGGCGAGAGACCCAGTACTTC
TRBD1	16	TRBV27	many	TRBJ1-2	CASSTLGTGPNYGYTF	TGTGCCAGCAGTACCCTCGGGACAGGGCCTAACTATGGCTACACCTTC
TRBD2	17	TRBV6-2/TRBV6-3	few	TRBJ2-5	CASSYRWTSGGVKTQYF	TGTGCCAGCAGTTACCGATGGACTAGCGGGGGGGTGAAGACCCAGTACTTC
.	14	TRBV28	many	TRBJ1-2	CASSSTTELYGYTF	TGTGCCAGCAGTTCCACGACAGAACTCTATGGCTACACCTTC
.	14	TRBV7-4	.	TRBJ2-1	CASIKHQGYNEQFF	TGTGCCAGCATCAAACATCAAGGATACAATGAGCAGTTCTTC
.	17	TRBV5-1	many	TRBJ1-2	CASSLTYPPLGGSGYTF	TGCGCCAGCAGCTTGACCTACCCCCCCCTTGGGGGCAGTGGCTACACCTTC
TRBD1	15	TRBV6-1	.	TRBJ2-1	CASRSQTGYYNEQFF	TGTGCCAGCAGGTCGCAGACAGGGTACTACAATGAGCAGTTCTTC
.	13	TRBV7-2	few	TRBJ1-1	CASSRWGEGGAFF	TGTGCCAGCAGCCGATGGGGGGAGGGGGGGGCTTTCTTT
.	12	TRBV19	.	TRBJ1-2	CASNGVVSGYTF	TGTGCCAGCAATGGGGTGGTGTCTGGCTACACCTTC
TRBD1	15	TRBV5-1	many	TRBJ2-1	CASSPNVGQGESQFF	TGCGCCAGCAGCCCTAACGTGGGACAGGGGGAATCCCAGTTCTTC
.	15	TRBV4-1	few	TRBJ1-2	CASSQEPRRTGGYTF	TGCGCCAGCAGCCAAGAACCCCGACGGACCGGGGGCTACACCTTC
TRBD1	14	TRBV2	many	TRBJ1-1	CATRTGPLNTEAFF	TGTGCCACCCGGACAGGGCCCCTGAACACTGAAGCTTTCTTT
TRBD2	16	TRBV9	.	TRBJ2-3	CASSRTSGIGTDTQYF	TGTGCCAGCAGCCGGACTAGCGGGATAGGCACAGATACGCAGTATTTT
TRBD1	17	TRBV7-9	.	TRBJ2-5	CASSSGTEPLAGETQYF	TGTGCCAGCAGCTCCGGGACAGAACCTTTAGCAGGAGAGACCCAGTACTTC
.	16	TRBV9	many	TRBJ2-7	CASSVGQGTAAHEQYF	TGTGCCAGCAGCGTAGGGCAAGGAACAGCAGCACACGAGCAGTACTTC
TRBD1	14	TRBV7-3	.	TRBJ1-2	CASSPNRGPYGYTF	TGTGCCAGCAGCCCAAACAGGGGACCCTATGGCTACACCTTC
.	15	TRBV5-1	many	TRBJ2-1	CASSLTAVSYNEQFF	TGCGCCAGCAGCCTGACTGCTGTCTCCTACAATGAGCAGTTCTTC
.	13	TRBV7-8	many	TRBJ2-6	CASRSSGANVLTF	TGTGCCAGCAGGTCCTCTGGGGCCAACGTCCTGACTTTC
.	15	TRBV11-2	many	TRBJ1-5	CASSPGGKGNQPQHF	TGTGCCAGCAGCCCCGGGGGGAAGGGCAATCAGCCCCAGCATTTT
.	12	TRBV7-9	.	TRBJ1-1	CASSLALAEAFF	TGTGCCAGCAGCTTAGCGCTGGCTGAAGCTTTCTTT
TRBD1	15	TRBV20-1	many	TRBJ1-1	CSARVLAGGDTEAFF	TGCAGTGCTAGAGTCCTCGCAGGGGGTGACACTGAAGCTTTCTTT
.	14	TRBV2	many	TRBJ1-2	CASLDGALNYGYTF	TGTGCCAGCCTGGATGGGGCTCTGAACTATGGCTACACCTTC
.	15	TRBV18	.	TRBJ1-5	CASSPGPFGNQPQHF	TGTGCCAGCTCACCGGGGCCTTTTGGCAATCAGCCCCAGCATTTT
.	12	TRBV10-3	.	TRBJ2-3	CAISEWEDTQYF	TGTGCCATCAGTGAATGGGAAGATACGCAGTATTTT
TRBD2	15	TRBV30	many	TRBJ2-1	CAWRRLAGGPLEQFF	TGTGCCTGGAGAAGACTAGCGGGAGGGCCCCTTGAGCAGTTCTTC
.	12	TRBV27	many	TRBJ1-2	CASRGGVVGYTF	TGTGCCAGCAGAGGAGGGGTTGTCGGCTACACCTTC
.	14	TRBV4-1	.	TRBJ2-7	CASSQAPGYDEQYF	TGCGCCAGCAGCCAAGCCCCTGGGTATGACGAGCAGTACTTC